This T cell receptor (beta chain) appears in the sequencing data of a study of CD8 T cells in Susac syndrome (dated by TCRdb to between 2018 and 2021). Notes on the research overall: Of the Susac syndrome patients who were sequenced, about 6 had clinically active disease and about eight were in clinical remission. At blood withdrawal, Susac syndrome patients were therapy-naive, treated with corticosteroids (with IVIg additionally given to some), or treated with IVIg alone. Whether CD8+ T cell activation and differentiation in Susac syndrome was antigen driven was tested using repertoire sequencing. The study compared CD8+ T cell repertoire clonality among roughly 12 healthy donors, around 14 Susac syndrome patients and fewer than 19 multiple sclerosis patients. Broad study findings and their caveats: The number of individuals in the TCR sequencing and HLA analysis was acknowledged as relatively small. CD8+ repertoires in Susac syndrome showed clonal expansion, which was highest in CD8+ TEMRA cells and was greater in clinically active patients than in remitting patients. Looking at Susac-specific public clones, the researchers identified fewer than 20 in the total CD8+ repertoire and roughly 5 in the CD8+ TEMRA repertoire.

A remark on this clonotype: Its antigen specificity is not known. No qualities accompany the bases; no much larger clone lies one base away.

Including the terminal cysteine and phenylalanine, the CDR3 comprises 15 residues. Only the CDR3 region is kept as DNA, spanning 45 bases read in frame from base 1. V sheds 3 bases and J sheds 5 bases, leaving 14 bases between their ends. In the germline V gene (reference sequence), CDR1 corresponds to SEHNR and CDR2 to FQNEAQ. Peripheral blood CD8+ and CD4+ T cells from healthy donors, Susac syndrome patients and multiple sclerosis patients were profiled by high-throughput TCR beta sequencing. Recently defined diagnostic criteria for definite or probable disease were met by the Susac syndrome patients. Bulk CD8+ and CD4+ T cells were purified by magnetic negative isolation, while CD8+ TEMRA cells were enriched using FACS. Blood was collected in EDTA tubes and processed within 24 hours, with PBMCs isolated through density gradient centrifugation. PBMCs intended for TCR sequencing were frozen in liquid nitrogen and were later thawed in a 37 degrees C water bath. The sorted or isolated CD4+, CD8+ and CD8+ TEMRA cells reached a purity of at least 90%.

RNA was extracted using the RNeasy kit, and roughly 0.45 to 1 microgram was reverse transcribed with random hexamers. The immunoSEQ multiplex PCR assay, covering 54 Vbeta and 13 Jbeta segments, was used to amplify TCR beta CDR3 regions. PCR amplification bias was corrected by using a synthetic template baseline for primer optimization and computational correction. In the paper's pipeline: Reads were annotated to V, D and J genes per IMGT and analyzed with immunoSEQ Analyzer, keeping only productive sequences. Clonality was calculated as one minus the Shannon entropy normalized by log2 of the number of productive unique sequences. For each patient and control, public and private clones were evaluated within the 100 most prevalent clones. Clones were defined as Susac-specific if absent from the healthy and MS cohorts, from around 1,100 published viral clones and from other ImmuneACCESS disease sequences. TCRdb itself trimmed the public reads at Q25 with fastp, ran MiXCR and retained productive beta chains. Rows merge per CDR3 protein into single entries with the most common DNA and genes. None of the V and J calls come from the authors' own analysis; TCRdb made them. The sample table lists approximately 190,000 distinct CDR3 sequences, 95% of them with a count of one. The ten largest clones represent 0.15% to 0.2% of the sample.

This chain joins TRBV7-9 to TRBJ1-5; the D gene is possibly TRBD1, with 5 bases matching. This receptor was obtained from a human donor with Susac syndrome. The sample comprised CD8+ T cells from PBMCs. CDR3 reads: CASSLLGAADQPQHF. The DNA sequence reads TGTGCCAGCAGCTTGTTAGGGGCTGCGGATCAGCCCCAGCATTTT. Supplemented by the reference TRBV7-9 and TRBJ1-5 proteins around the CDR3, the complete variable domain is DTGVSQNPRHKITKRGQNVTFRCDPISEHNRLYWYRQTLGQGPEFLTYFQNEAQLEKSRLLSDRFSAERPKGSFSTLEIQRTEQGDSAMYLCASSLLGAADQPQHFGDGTRLSIL.